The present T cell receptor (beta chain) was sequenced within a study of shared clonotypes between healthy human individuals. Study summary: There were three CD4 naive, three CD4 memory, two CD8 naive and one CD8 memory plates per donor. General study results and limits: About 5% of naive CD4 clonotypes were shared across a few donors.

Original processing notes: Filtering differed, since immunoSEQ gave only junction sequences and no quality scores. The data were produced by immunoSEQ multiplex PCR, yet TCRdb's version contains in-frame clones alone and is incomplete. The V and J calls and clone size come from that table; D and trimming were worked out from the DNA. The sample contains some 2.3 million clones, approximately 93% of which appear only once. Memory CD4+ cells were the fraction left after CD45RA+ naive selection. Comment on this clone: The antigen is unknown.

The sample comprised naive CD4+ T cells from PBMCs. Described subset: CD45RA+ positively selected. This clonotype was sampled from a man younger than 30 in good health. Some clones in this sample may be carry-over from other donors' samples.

The CDR3 coding sequence is TGTGCCAGCAGGGCTAGCGGGACTGAGACCCAGTACTTC. Its translation: CASRASGTETQYF. The chain recombines TRBV7-9 with TRBJ2-5; TRBD2 aligns across 9 bases. CDR1 is SEHNR and CDR2 is FQNEAQ in the germline V gene (reference sequence). The CDR3 extends over 13 amino acids. Trimming at V came to 6 bases and at J to 5 bases, leaving 4 bases not matched to a gene.